This record looks at one T cell receptor (beta chain) sequence and its context. The data belong to a study of graft-versus-host responses after intestinal transplantation. Broader study findings: Researchers found peak circulating GvH clone levels linked to early post-transplant HvG declines. Recipient-marrow GvH clones were detected, some having first appeared in ileum or blood.

The table came from immunoSEQ multiplex PCR; TCRdb's copy has only in-frame clones and leaves some out. The data hold 12,000 to 15,000 clones, with about 36% observed a single time. The CDR3 sequence is 14 residues long. V lost 6 bases to trimming and J lost 5 bases; unmatched junction nucleotides: 8. Germline loops: CDR1 MNHNS, CDR2 SASEGT. Source: alloreactive CD4+ T cells from a mixed lymphocyte reaction culture, taken before intestinal transplant. Noted subset: CFSE-low proliferating T cells sorted from roughly 6-day pre-transplant mixed lymphocyte reaction (GvH or HvG direction). This chain uses TRBV6-1 with TRBJ1-2; TRBD1 matches 8 bases. This receptor was identified in a human patient who received an intestinal transplant. The CDR3 DNA reads as TGTGCCAGCAGCCGGGACAGGTCTGGGTATGGCTACACCTTC. This gives the protein CASSRDRSGYGYTF.